The 27 T cell receptor beta chains reported below all come from one sample, sequenced in a study of PD-L1 blockade in urothelial cancer. Generated by immunoSEQ multiplex PCR, the TCRdb table keeps only in-frame clones and is missing some. The profile shows 40,000 to 55,000 clones, roughly 91% of them singletons. Noted time point: peripheral blood 6 weeks after treatment start. Sequenced material: PBMCs, taken around atezolizumab (anti-PD-L1) treatment. The receptor source for this set is a man aged 55 to 70 with urothelial cancer.

V gene TRBV29-1 combines with J gene TRBJ1-1, with no clear D. CDR1 SQVTM and CDR2 ANQGSEA come from the germline V gene. The V end was cut by 4 bases, the J end by 4 bases, with 16 bases between. The CDR3 has 14 amino acids. The CDR3 is CSVVGRARATEAFF. CDR3 bases: TGCAGCGTTGTGGGGAGGGCGCGGGCCACTGAAGCTTTCTTT. The variable domain in full, completed from reference TRBV29-1 and TRBJ1-1, reads SAVISQKPSRDICQRGTSLTIQCQVDSQVTMMFWYRQQPGQSLTLIATANQGSEATYESGFVIDKFPISRPNLTFSTLTVSNMSPEDSSIYLCSVVGRARATEAFFGQGTRLTVV.

The rearrangement links TRBV7-9 to TRBJ2-5; D call uncertain. The CDR3 has 14 residues. Germline V gene sequence: CDR1 SEHNR, CDR2 FQNEAQ (reference sequence). Trimming took 5 bases from V and 0 from J, leaving 10 bases between them. The CDR3 bases are TGTGCCAGCAGCCTTCCACTAAACCAAGAGACCCAGTACTTC. This sequence encodes CASSLPLNQETQYF.

The chain is built from TRBV29-1 and TRBJ2-2, with D possibly matching TRBD2 (5 bases). Germline V gene sequence: CDR1 SQVTM, CDR2 ANQGSEA. CDR3 length: 12 amino acids. V was cut by 4 bases and J by 4 bases, with 7 bases left in between. The CDR3 DNA is TGCAGCGTTGGCGAGGGCACCGGGGAGCTGTTTTTT. This encodes CSVGEGTGELFF.

V and J are TRBV19 and TRBJ2-7; the match to TRBD2 covers 8 bases. Germline V lookup: CDR1 LNHDA, CDR2 SQIVND (reference sequence). V shed 5 bases and J 1 base; nucleotides not matched to a gene: 13. The CDR3 spans 17 residues. Here the CDR3 DNA reads TGTGCCAGTAGTTCTTACTCGCTAGCGGGTGCATCCTACGAGCAGTACTTC. Protein product: CASSSYSLAGASYEQYF.

This chain links TRBV5-1 with TRBJ1-1, with D perhaps TRBD1 (6 bases). CDR1 is SGHRS, CDR2 YFSETQ, per germline. The CDR3 has 14 amino acids. V lost 4 bases to trimming and J lost 2 bases, with 12 bases between them. In nucleotides, the CDR3 is TGCGCCAGCAGCATGACAGGATTTAACACTGAAGCTTTCTTT. Encoded protein: CASSMTGFNTEAFF.

The V gene is TRBV7-2, the J gene TRBJ2-2, with 13 bases lining up with TRBD2. Germline CDR1 reads SGHTA; CDR2 reads FQGNSA. CDR3 length: 16 residues. The trim removed 4 bases at V and 6 bases at J, leaving 5 bases unmatched. The CDR3 nucleotides are TGTGCCAGCAGCTCCACTAGCGGGAGGGCCGCCGGGGAGCTGTTTTTT. Translation gives CASSSTSGRAAGELFF.

This chain connects TRBV6-5 to TRBJ2-1, with D tentatively TRBD1 (6 bases). CDR1 is MNHEY and CDR2 is SVGAGI in the germline V gene. Between the trimmed V and J ends, which lost 0 bases and 5 bases, there was a span of 14 bases. This CDR3 spans 16 amino acids. The CDR3 loop is CASSYSMGAGHNEQFF. For the CDR3, the DNA is TGTGCCAGCAGTTACTCGATGGGGGCAGGCCACAATGAGCAGTTCTTC.

This chain joins TRBV7-9 and TRBJ2-7, with D perhaps matching TRBD1 (6 bases). CDR3 length: 13 residues. The ends were cut back, 2 bases at V and 6 bases at J, with 11 bases in the middle. Germline lookup yields CDR1 SEHNR and CDR2 FQNEAQ (reference sequence). DNA of the CDR3: TGTGCCAGCAGCTTAATGGGGGCATCCGAGCAGTACTTC. This sequence encodes CASSLMGASEQYF. Complete variable domain (other parts from reference TRBV7-9 and TRBJ2-7): DTGVSQNPRHKITKRGQNVTFRCDPISEHNRLYWYRQTLGQGPEFLTYFQNEAQLEKSRLLSDRFSAERPKGSFSTLEIQRTEQGDSAMYLCASSLMGASEQYFGPGTRLTVT.

This chain links TRBV7-9 with TRBJ2-2; tentatively, D is TRBD1 (5 bases). Trimming pared 6 bases from V and 0 bases from J, leaving 5 bases between. CDR1 SEHNR and CDR2 FQNEAQ come from the germline V gene (reference sequence). The CDR3 length is 13 residues. The CDR3 reads CASRQANTGELFF. The CDR3, as DNA: TGTGCCAGCAGACAGGCGAACACCGGGGAGCTGTTTTTT.

V is TRBV5-6 and J is TRBJ2-3; maybe TRBD1 (6 bases). Per germline, CDR1 SGHDT and CDR2 YYEEEE. The ends were cut back, 2 bases at V and 3 bases at J, with 13 bases in the middle. There are 15 residues in the CDR3. The CDR3 sequence is CASSFPGQRTDTQYF. The CDR3 DNA sequence: TGTGCCAGCAGCTTTCCGGGACAAAGGACAGATACGCAGTATTTT.

Comment on this clone: At one end, the junction sequence differs from germline, possibly due to a read error. The CDR3 DNA reads as TGTGCCAGCAACTTAGCCGGCGGAAAAAACATTCAGTACTTC. Residues: CASNLAGGKNIQYF. The gene calls are TRBV7-8 and TRBJ2-4; D gene ambiguous. Germline-derived CDR1 and CDR2 are SGHVS and FQNEAQ. The CDR3 extends over 14 amino acids.

The chain couples TRBV5-5 to TRBJ1-2; D not resolved. Germline values: CDR1 SGHKS, CDR2 YYEKEE (reference sequence). V shed 0 bases and J shed 4 bases, with 7 bases lying between them. The CDR3 has 13 residues. The CDR3 protein is CASSLGEAYGYTF. DNA of the CDR3: TGTGCCAGCAGCTTGGGGGAGGCCTATGGCTACACCTTC.

The J gene is TRBJ2-7, the V gene TRBV5-4, with TRBD1 matching over 7 bases. CDR1 is SGHNT and CDR2 is YYREEE in the germline V gene (reference sequence). The V gene end was trimmed by 4 bases and the J gene end by 4 bases; junction bases not matched to a gene: 2. The length of the CDR3 is 12 residues. The CDR3 spells CASSEGQYEQYF. CDR3 coding DNA: TGTGCCAGCAGCGAGGGACAGTACGAGCAGTACTTC.

The chain links TRBV6-5 to TRBJ1-3; no clear D gene. V was pared by 6 bases and J by 0 bases, with 12 bases between. The CDR3 has 15 residues. Per germline, CDR1 MNHEY and CDR2 SVGAGI. DNA of the CDR3: TGTGCCAGCAGCCGAGATGGTTTCTCTGGAAACACCATATATTTT. This sequence encodes CASSRDGFSGNTIYF.

The chain carries TRBV4-1 and TRBJ1-4; D unclear. Germline V gene sequence: CDR1 MGHRA, CDR2 YSYEKL. The V end was cut by 3 bases, the J end by 8 bases, with 7 bases between. This CDR3 has 12 residues. CDR3 nucleotide sequence: TGCGCCAGCAGCCAGACCAGGGAAAAACTGTTTTTT. It specifies CASSQTREKLFF.

The rearrangement uses TRBV6-5 and TRBJ1-1, with D perhaps matching TRBD1 (6 bases). CDR1 is MNHEY, CDR2 SVGAGI, per germline. CDR3 length: 15 amino acids. V was trimmed by 2 bases and J by 0 bases, leaving 10 bases between them. The CDR3 here is CASSYTGHVNTEAFF. The CDR3, as DNA: TGTGCCAGCAGTTACACGGGACACGTGAACACTGAAGCTTTCTTT.

The gene calls are TRBV6-1 and TRBJ1-6, with 8 positions matching TRBD1. The CDR3 contains 13 residues. Germline V CDR1 and CDR2: MNHNS, SASEGT. V dropped 7 bases and J dropped 5; count of bases not matched to a gene: 1. CDR3 protein: CASTGGDNSPLHF. The CDR3 coding sequence is TGTGCCAGCACAGGGGGCGATAATTCACCCCTCCACTTT.

This chain uses TRBV19 with TRBJ1-4, with D uncertain. Trimming removed 6 bases from V and 0 bases from J, with 11 bases in between. The CDR3 runs to 15 residues. Germline loops: CDR1 LNHDA, CDR2 SQIVND (reference sequence). CDR3 in DNA: TGTGCCAGTAGGGTGGCACAACCAACTAATGAAAAACTGTTTTTT. Amino acids: CASRVAQPTNEKLFF.

The rearrangement joins TRBV9 to TRBJ2-5, with 12 bases identical to TRBD2. This CDR3 has 16 residues. CDR1 SGDLS and CDR2 YYNGEE come from the germline V gene. V shed 0 bases and J 4 bases; nucleotides not matched to a gene: 4. This CDR3 reads CASSVAASGGVETQYF. Written as DNA, the CDR3 is TGTGCCAGCAGCGTAGCGGCTAGCGGGGGGGTAGAGACCCAGTACTTC.

The gene calls are TRBV11-3 and TRBJ2-6; possible D gene TRBD1, 6 bases. Per germline, CDR1 SGHNT and CDR2 YENEEA. V shed 1 base and J shed 2 bases, with 6 bases lying between them. There are 15 residues in the CDR3. CDR3: CASSLGQAGANVLTF. The DNA of the CDR3 is TGTGCCAGCAGCTTAGGACAGGCTGGGGCCAACGTCCTGACTTTC.

The chain couples TRBV29-1 to TRBJ2-2, with D possibly being TRBD2 (6 bases). This CDR3 is 14 amino acids long. In germline, CDR1 is SQVTM, CDR2 ANQGSEA. The V and J ends lost 4 bases and 4 bases respectively, with 13 bases between them. The CDR3, as DNA: TGCAGCGTTGCGTCGGGGGTGACCACCGGGGAGCTGTTTTTT. Its translation is CSVASGVTTGELFF.

The chain combines TRBV25-1 with TRBJ2-3; the match to TRBD2 covers 7 bases. This CDR3 has 15 residues. After removal of 3 bases from V and 6 bases from J, the junction contained 9 bases not matched to a gene. From germline, CDR1 is MGHDK and CDR2 SYGVNS. In DNA, the CDR3 is TGTGCCAGCAGTGAGGCGGGAGTGTTATCGGATACGCAGTATTTT. Its protein product is CASSEAGVLSDTQYF.

This clone was observed a single time. The chain links TRBV25-1 to TRBJ2-7, with 9 bases matching TRBD2. The CDR3 contains 15 residues. J was trimmed by 7 bases and V by 3 bases; bases with no gene match: 10. CDR1 is MGHDK, CDR2 SYGVNS, per germline. The CDR3 sequence: CASSEAGTSFSEQYF. The CDR3 nucleotides are TGTGCCAGCAGTGAGGCCGGGACTAGCTTCTCAGAGCAGTACTTC.

This clone was seen once. V and J are TRBV5-1 and TRBJ1-4, with D possibly matching TRBD1 (6 bases). The V and J ends lost 3 bases and 7 bases respectively, with 19 bases between them. CDR3 length equals 16 residues. Germline V lookup: CDR1 SGHRS, CDR2 YFSETQ. CDR3 protein: CASSSGQSITGEKLFF. CDR3 DNA: TGCGCCAGCAGCTCTGGACAGTCTATCACAGGTGAAAAACTGTTTTTT.

The chain employs TRBV6-6 and TRBJ1-2; D perhaps matches TRBD1 (5 bases). There are 14 residues in the CDR3. V was shortened by 7 bases and J by 8 bases, with 20 bases between the two germline ends. Germline assignment: CDR1 MNHNY and CDR2 SVGAGI (reference sequence). The CDR3 spells CASTPAEQVWGYTF. The CDR3 DNA reads TGTGCCAGCACCCCAGCCGAACAGGTGTGGGGCTACACCTTC.

This rearrangement joins TRBV7-2 to TRBJ1-3, with 12 positions matching TRBD1. Germline lookup yields CDR1 SGHTA and CDR2 FQGNSA. The V and J ends lost 5 bases and 8 bases, in that order; junction bases with no gene match: 7. This CDR3 is built from 15 residues. The CDR3 bases are TGTGCCAGCAGCCCTGCGGGACAGGGGGCATACACCATATATTTT. It is translated as CASSPAGQGAYTIYF.

This clone was counted a few times. The chain links TRBV19 to TRBJ1-5; D is unclear. CDR1 and CDR2 (germline): LNHDA, SQIVND (reference sequence). CDR3 length equals 19 residues. The ends were cut back, 2 bases at V and 0 bases at J, with 20 bases in the middle. This CDR3 is CASSISYFNPQASNQPQHF. CDR3 bases: TGTGCCAGTAGTATATCCTACTTCAATCCCCAAGCTAGCAATCAGCCCCAGCATTTT.